This TCR beta chain appears in the sequencing data of a study of OX40 agonist ivuxolimab in advanced cancers. Comments on this clone: Antigen unknown.

Patients were ineligible given autoimmune disease history or systemic immunosuppression. Overall study results and limits: At doses 0.1 to 3.0 mg/kg, CD4+ and CD8+ clones expanded. Expanded clones tended on average to be more numerous among CD8+ T cells than CD4+. Normalized T-cell clonal expansion was also low in some nonresponders.

The CDR3 runs to 15 residues. With 2 bases clipped from V and 4 bases from J, the junction kept 7 bases outside the gene matches. Germline V gives CDR1 MDHEN, CDR2 SYDVKM. The protocol was immunoSEQ multiplex PCR, while the TCRdb copy is restricted to in-frame clones and leaves out a portion. Altogether about 36,000 clones are present, around 77% being singletons, with the ten largest covering roughly a fifth. The chain uses TRBV28 and TRBJ1-2; 7 bases map to TRBD1. The TCR comes from an adult with an advanced solid tumor such as melanoma, head and neck, liver or kidney cancer. The source was CD4+ or CD8+ T cells sorted from blood, collected in a trial of the OX40 agonist ivuxolimab. Here the CDR3 reads CASSLEQGHGYGYTF. The CDR3 nucleotides read TGTGCCAGCAGTTTAGAACAGGGGCATGGCTATGGCTACACCTTC.